The 14 T cell receptor beta chains below come from one sample, sequenced in a study of T-cell reconstitution after alpha-beta-depleted transplantation in children. Unique molecular identifiers were used to barcode this TCRbeta library. Each CDR3 protein gets one entry after TCRdb re-called the PCR reads with MiXCR. The sample consists of about 210,000 distinct CDR3 sequences, roughly a sixth of them appearing once. The sample in question was PBMCs, mostly from graft donor cells, obtained 360 days after TCRalphabeta/CD19-depleted stem cell transplant. Source of these receptors: a male patient aged 2 to 9 who had a stem cell transplant for acute lymphoblastic leukemia, so the T cells may come from the graft donor.

The V call is TRBV24-1, the J call TRBJ2-3, with D possibly matching TRBD1 (6 bases). This CDR3 contains 14 residues. The V gene's germline CDR1 is KGHDR and CDR2 SFDVKD. V was clipped by 1 base and J by 8 bases, with 12 bases between them. The CDR3 here is CATSDFDRKATQYF. In nucleotides, the CDR3 is TGTGCCACCAGTGATTTTGACAGGAAGGCTACGCAGTATTTT.

A few counts support this clonotype. The V gene is TRBV10-3, the J gene TRBJ1-5; 7 nucleotides align to TRBD1. The CDR3 length is 13 residues. The J segment lost 8 bases and the V segment lost 6 bases, leaving 7 bases of the junction unmatched. The germline V gene encodes CDR1 ENHRY and CDR2 SYGVKD. This CDR3 is CAIRKQGREPQHF. CDR3 DNA sequence: TGTGCCATCAGGAAACAGGGGCGGGAGCCCCAGCATTTT.

This clonotype was detected only a few times. V gene TRBV7-2 combines with J gene TRBJ2-7, with D hard to call. V was clipped by 1 base and J by 4 bases, with 17 bases between them. Germline V gene lookup returns CDR1 SGHTA and CDR2 FQGNSA. The CDR3 contains 16 residues. The DNA for the CDR3 is TGTGCCAGCAGCTTAGGGCCCGGCCAGGAAGGGTACGAGCAGTACTTC. Its protein is CASSLGPGQEGYEQYF.

Many counts were recorded for this clonotype. J is TRBJ2-3 and V is TRBV12-3 or TRBV12-4, with D perhaps matching TRBD1 (6 bases). V shed 6 bases and J shed 3 bases, with 13 bases lying between them. The CDR3 is 14 residues long. As DNA, the CDR3 is TGTGCCAGCAGCCCACAGACAGGAACAGATACGCAGTATTTT. This translates into CASSPQTGTDTQYF.

This clonotype showed up just a few times. V gene TRBV5-1 combines with J gene TRBJ2-2, with 9 bases lining up with TRBD1. The germline CDR1 and CDR2 sequences are SGHRS and YFSETQ. This CDR3 has 16 residues. The V segment lost 4 bases and the J segment 4 bases; nucleotides outside the gene matches: 8. CDR3 nucleotides: TGCGCCAGCAGCCTAGGGACAGGGCGAACCACCGGGGAGCTGTTTTTT. This codes for CASSLGTGRTTGELFF.

This clonotype was detected a few times. The gene calls are TRBV2 and TRBJ2-1, with D tentatively TRBD2 (6 bases). CDR1 SNHLY and CDR2 FYNNEI come from the germline V gene. V was cut by 9 bases and J by 12 bases, with 15 bases left in between. CDR3 length: 11 amino acids. CDR3 sequence (DNA): TGTGCCAGTGGAACGGGACTTTTGCAGTTCTTC. It translates to CASGTGLLQFF.

In this sample, this clonotype turned up a few times. The CDR3: CASSFSRLEETQYF. CDR3 DNA sequence: TGTGCCAGCAGTTTTTCTAGGTTGGAAGAGACCCAGTACTTC. The rearrangement uses TRBV12-3 or TRBV12-4 and TRBJ2-5; no definite D call. The CDR3 consists of 14 residues. Trimming shortened V by 3 bases and J by 3 bases, and 11 bases separated the two germline ends.

This clonotype was seen only a few times. This chain connects TRBV5-1 to TRBJ2-3; D gene ambiguous. The V gene's germline CDR1 is SGHRS and CDR2 YFSETQ. This CDR3 comprises 15 residues. V lost 1 base and J 0 bases, leaving 9 bases between the germline ends. CDR3 loop: CASSLKIMSTDTQYF. DNA for the CDR3: TGCGCCAGCAGCTTGAAGATCATGAGCACAGATACGCAGTATTTT.

The gene calls are TRBV7-9 and TRBJ1-6; tentative D call: TRBD1 (5 bases). This CDR3 has 14 residues. Trimming stripped 2 bases from V and 11 bases from J, with 13 bases between. Germline V gene lookup returns CDR1 SEHNR and CDR2 FQNEAQ (reference sequence). The CDR3 DNA reads TGTGCCAGCAGCTTAATGGGGGAAGGGCCACCCCTCCACTTT. It is translated as CASSLMGEGPPLHF.

As regards this clonotype: A much larger clone differs by one base, so this may be a read error. A read error is likely, as this CDR3 ends without the conserved phenylalanine or tryptophan. This chain joins TRBV29-1 and TRBJ2-7; D call uncertain. V lost 4 bases, J lost 5 bases, and 15 bases lay in between. The CDR3 spans 13 residues. CDR1 and CDR2 from the germline V gene are SQVTM and ANQGSEA. The CDR3 DNA reads as TGCAGCGTTGCTCCGCGACAAACCCACGAGCAGTACTAC. It translates to CSVAPRQTHEQYY.

The chain employs TRBV7-8 and TRBJ1-1, with D uncertain. Germline CDR1 SGHVS, CDR2 FQNEAQ. The CDR3 runs 15 residues. V lost 0 bases, J lost 5 bases, and 13 bases lay in between. DNA of the CDR3: TGTGCCAGCAGCTTAGCGGATAGGACGAGAACTGAAGCTTTCTTT. This codes for CASSLADRTRTEAFF.

This clonotype came up a few times. The rearrangement uses TRBV7-2 and TRBJ2-7; D call uncertain. This CDR3 has 14 amino acids. Trimming stripped 4 bases from V and 5 bases from J, with 15 bases between. Germline V lookup: CDR1 SGHTA, CDR2 FQGNSA. Here the CDR3 DNA reads TGTGCCAGCAGCTCAGATAGGTTAGGCAACGAGCAGTACTTC. It codes for CASSSDRLGNEQYF.

This clonotype came up many times. The J gene is TRBJ1-2, the V gene TRBV6-5; D unresolved. CDR1 MNHEY and CDR2 SVGAGI come from the germline V gene. CDR3 length: 13 residues. V was cut by 4 bases and J by 2 bases, with 8 bases left in between. CDR3 sequence (DNA): TGTGCCAGCAGTTCGACACGGAACTATGGCTACACCTTC. Its translation is CASSSTRNYGYTF.

This clonotype has just a few counts. CDR3 DNA sequence: TGTGCCAGCAGTTCGTTTCATGGATCTTACGAAAAACTGTTTTTT. Translating gives CASSSFHGSYEKLFF. The chain recombines TRBV12-3 or TRBV12-4 with TRBJ1-4; unclear D gene. The V gene lost 4 bases and the J gene lost 8 bases, with 17 bases spanning the gap. The CDR3 has 15 amino acids.